This T cell receptor beta chain was sequenced for a study of T-cell reconstitution after alpha-beta-depleted transplantation in children. The V end was cut by 3 bases, the J end by 5 bases, with 7 bases between. CDR3 length: 11 residues. Germline-derived CDR1 and CDR2 are SQVTM and ANQGSEA. Worth noting for this clonotype: The antigen remains undetermined.

The authors prepared the TCRbeta library with unique molecular identifiers. One entry per CDR3 protein results from TCRdb running MiXCR on the PCR reads. The sample has about 1,000,000 distinct CDR3 sequences; about 29% are singletons. Whole-study findings and limits: Some patients' high day-60 TCRbeta diversity was traced to surviving recipient T cells and thymic progenitors. At the one-year point after transplant, T-cell counts and TCRbeta diversity were found to come mostly from T cells that had been newly produced. Where alpha-beta T cells came from about two months after transplant was reportedly several hundred expanded graft clones.

The receptor's source is a boy younger than two who had a stem cell transplant for SCID, so the T cells may come from the graft donor. Source: PBMCs, mostly from graft donor cells, taken 360 days after TCRalphabeta/CD19-depleted stem cell transplant. V is TRBV29-1 and J is TRBJ1-2; D not resolved. The CDR3 here is CSVDSAYGYTF. The CDR3 nucleotides read TGCAGCGTTGATTCCGCGTATGGCTACACCTTC.